This T cell receptor beta chain was obtained from a study of blood T cell repertoires in COVID-19. TCRdb's table, derived via immunoSEQ multiplex PCR, lists solely in-frame clones and lacks some. The data contain more than 300,000 clones, more than 75% of them singletons. The sequenced sample consisted of peripheral blood. This sequence was found in a woman aged 25 to 39 with COVID-19, enrolled during active disease.

The CDR3 sequence is CASSPRTGSSTDTQYF. CDR3 coding DNA: TGTGCCAGCAGTCCGAGGACAGGGTCTAGCACAGATACGCAGTATTTT. The rearrangement uses TRBV27 and TRBJ2-3, with TRBD1 matching over 8 bases. Trimming took 5 bases from V and 0 from J; bases not matched to a gene: 7. This CDR3 spans 16 amino acids. CDR1 MNHEY and CDR2 SMNVEV come from the germline V gene (reference sequence).